This TCR beta chain is drawn from a study of CD8 T cells in ankylosing spondylitis. Germline CDR1 reads MDHEN; CDR2 reads SYDVKM. CDR3 length: 15 residues. The V gene end was trimmed by 2 bases and the J gene end by 7 bases; junction bases not matched to a gene: 6. Of note for this clonotype: Antigen unknown.

TCRdb reprocessed the 5' RACE reads via MiXCR and lists one record per CDR3 protein. The sample gives fewer than 650,000 distinct CDR3 sequences, roughly 12% of which show up once; approximately 6.3% is in the top ten. Study results and caveats: A motif in TCR beta, a set of about eight highly homologous variants, appeared characteristic of ankylosing spondylitis blood.

The chain employs TRBV28 and TRBJ2-1; 9 nucleotides line up with TRBD1. The sample taken for sequencing was blood, either unsorted or a sorted T cell fraction (not recorded which). This sequence was found in a male donor with ankylosing spondylitis. CDR3 residues: CASSLAQGAGNEQFF. Here the CDR3 DNA reads TGTGCCAGCAGTTTAGCACAGGGGGCGGGGAATGAGCAGTTCTTC.